Reported below is one T cell receptor (beta chain). V lost 9 bases to trimming and J lost 5 bases; unmatched junction nucleotides: 5. The CDR3 has 13 residues. The V gene's germline CDR1 is KGHDR and CDR2 SFDVKD. Assay: immunoSEQ multiplex PCR; the TCRdb copy retains only in-frame clones and omits some. Among around 110,000 clones listed, about 93% were seen once. This sample was taken from a study of control samples from healthy donors and cancer patients. The origin of this receptor is a man between 25 and 39 years old in good health. The chain has TRBV24-1 and TRBJ1-2, with 10 bases lining up with TRBD1. The sequenced material came from blood. CDR3 DNA: TGTGCCACCTCACCGGGACAGGGGTATGGCTACACCTTC. This gives the protein CATSPGQGYGYTF.